Sequencing of this TCR beta chain was carried out in a study of T cell changes during pregnancy in multiple sclerosis. The CDR3 runs to 16 residues. Trimming removed 2 bases from V and 1 base from J; junction bases left unmatched: 3. Germline CDR1 reads MRHNA; CDR2 reads SNTAGT. Sequenced by immunoSEQ multiplex PCR; TCRdb stores in-frame clones only, minus some. The sample carries about 39,000 clones, 70% to 90% recorded once. Sequencing was performed on CD8+ T cells from peripheral blood mononuclear cells, taken in the first trimester of pregnancy. This sequence was found in a female donor with multiple sclerosis, enrolled in a pregnancy study. The genes are TRBV6-4 and TRBJ2-1, with 9 bases lining up with TRBD1. CDR3 coding DNA: TGTGCCAGCAGTGACGTTGACAGGGGGTCCTACAATGAGCAGTTCTTC. Its translation: CASSDVDRGSYNEQFF.